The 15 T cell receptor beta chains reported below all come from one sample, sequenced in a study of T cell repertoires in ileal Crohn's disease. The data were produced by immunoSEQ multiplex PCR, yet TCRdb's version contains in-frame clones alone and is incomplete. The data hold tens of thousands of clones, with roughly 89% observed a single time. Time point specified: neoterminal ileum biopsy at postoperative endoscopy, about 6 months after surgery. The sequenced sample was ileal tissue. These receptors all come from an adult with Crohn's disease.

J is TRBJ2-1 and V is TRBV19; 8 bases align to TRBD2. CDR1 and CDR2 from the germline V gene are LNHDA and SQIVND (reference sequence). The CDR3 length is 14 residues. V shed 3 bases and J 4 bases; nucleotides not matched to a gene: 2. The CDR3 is CASSISGEYNEQFF. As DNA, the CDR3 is TGTGCCAGTAGTATTAGCGGGGAATACAATGAGCAGTTCTTC.

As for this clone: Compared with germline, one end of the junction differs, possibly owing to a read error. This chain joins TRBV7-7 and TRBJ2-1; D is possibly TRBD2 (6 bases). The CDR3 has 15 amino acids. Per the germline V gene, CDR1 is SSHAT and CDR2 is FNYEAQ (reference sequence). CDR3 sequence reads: CASSLGDLIHNEQFF. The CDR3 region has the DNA TGTGCTAGCAGCCTTGGGGACTTAATCCACAATGAGCAGTTCTTC.

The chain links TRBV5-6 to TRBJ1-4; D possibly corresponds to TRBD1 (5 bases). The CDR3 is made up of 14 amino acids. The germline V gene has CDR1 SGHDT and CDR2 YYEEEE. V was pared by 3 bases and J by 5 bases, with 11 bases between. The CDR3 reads CASSYGQGNEKLFF. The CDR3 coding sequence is TGTGCCAGCAGCTACGGGCAGGGCAATGAAAAACTGTTTTTT.

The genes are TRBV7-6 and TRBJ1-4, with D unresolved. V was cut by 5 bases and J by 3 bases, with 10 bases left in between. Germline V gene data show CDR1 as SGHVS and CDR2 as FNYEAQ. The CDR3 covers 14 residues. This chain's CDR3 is CASSPAQSNEKLFF. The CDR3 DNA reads TGTGCCAGCAGCCCGGCACAGTCTAATGAAAAACTGTTTTTT.

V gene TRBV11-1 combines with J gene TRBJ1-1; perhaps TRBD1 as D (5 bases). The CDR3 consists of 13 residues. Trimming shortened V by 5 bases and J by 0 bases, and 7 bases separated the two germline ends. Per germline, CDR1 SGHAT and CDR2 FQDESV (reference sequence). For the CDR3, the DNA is TGTGCCAGCAGCCGACAGATGAACACTGAAGCTTTCTTT. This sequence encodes CASSRQMNTEAFF. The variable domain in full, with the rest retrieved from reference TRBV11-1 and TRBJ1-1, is EAEVAQSPRYKITEKSQAVAFWCDPISGHATLYWYRQILGQGPELLVQFQDESVVDDSQLPKDRFSAERLKGVDSTLKIQPAELGDSAMYLCASSRQMNTEAFFGQGTRLTVV.

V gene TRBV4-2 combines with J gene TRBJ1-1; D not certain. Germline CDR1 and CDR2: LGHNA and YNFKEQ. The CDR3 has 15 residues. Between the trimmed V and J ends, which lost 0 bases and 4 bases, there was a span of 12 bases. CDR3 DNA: TGTGCCAGCAGCCAAGATAATCCCTTTTCCACTGAAGCTTTCTTT. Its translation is CASSQDNPFSTEAFF.

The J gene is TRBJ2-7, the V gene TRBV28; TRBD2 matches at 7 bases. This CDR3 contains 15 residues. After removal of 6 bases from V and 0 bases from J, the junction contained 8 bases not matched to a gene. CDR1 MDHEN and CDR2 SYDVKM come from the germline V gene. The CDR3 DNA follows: TGTGCCAGCAGGGGTCCGGGAGGAGGCTCCTACGAGCAGTACTTC. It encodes CASRGPGGGSYEQYF.

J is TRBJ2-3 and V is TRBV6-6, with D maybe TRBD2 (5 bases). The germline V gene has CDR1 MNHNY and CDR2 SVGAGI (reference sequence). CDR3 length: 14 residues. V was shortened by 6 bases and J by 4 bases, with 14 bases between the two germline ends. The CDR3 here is CASRDRGGADTQYF. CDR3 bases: TGTGCCAGCAGAGACCGGGGTGGCGCAGATACGCAGTATTTT.

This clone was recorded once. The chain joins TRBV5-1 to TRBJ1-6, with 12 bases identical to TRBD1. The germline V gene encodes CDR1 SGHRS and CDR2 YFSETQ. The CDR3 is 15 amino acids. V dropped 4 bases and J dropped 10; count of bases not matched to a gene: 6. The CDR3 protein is CASSTGTGGGSPLHF. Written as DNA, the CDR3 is TGCGCCAGCAGCACCGGGACAGGGGGCGGGTCACCCCTCCACTTT.

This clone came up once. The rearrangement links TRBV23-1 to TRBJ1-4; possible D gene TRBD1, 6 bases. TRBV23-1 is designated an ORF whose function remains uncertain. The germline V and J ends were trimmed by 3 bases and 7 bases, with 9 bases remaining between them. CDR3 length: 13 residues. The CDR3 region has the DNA TGCGCCAGCAGTCAGGGGGCGCGTGAAAAACTGTTTTTT. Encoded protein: CASSQGAREKLFF.

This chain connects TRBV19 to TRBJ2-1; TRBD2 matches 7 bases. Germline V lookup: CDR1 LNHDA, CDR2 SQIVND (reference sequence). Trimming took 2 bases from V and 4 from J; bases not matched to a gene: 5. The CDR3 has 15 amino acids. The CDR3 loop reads CASSIIAGVYNEQFF. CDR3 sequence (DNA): TGTGCCAGTAGTATAATAGCGGGCGTTTACAATGAGCAGTTCTTC.

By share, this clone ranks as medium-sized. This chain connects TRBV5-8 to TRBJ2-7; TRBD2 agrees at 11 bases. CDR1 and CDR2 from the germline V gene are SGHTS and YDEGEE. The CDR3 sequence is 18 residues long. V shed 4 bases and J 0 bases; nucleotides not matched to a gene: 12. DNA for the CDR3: TGTGCCAGCAGCCCGACCGGGACTAGCGGCCCAAGCTCCTACGAGCAGTACTTC. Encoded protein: CASSPTGTSGPSSYEQYF.

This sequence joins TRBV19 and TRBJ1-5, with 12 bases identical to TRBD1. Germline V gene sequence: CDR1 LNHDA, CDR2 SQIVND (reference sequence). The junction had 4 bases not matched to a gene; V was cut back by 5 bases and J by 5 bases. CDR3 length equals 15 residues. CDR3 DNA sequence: TGTGCCAGTAGTCCGGGACAGGGGGCACATCAGCCCCAGCATTTT. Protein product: CASSPGQGAHQPQHF.

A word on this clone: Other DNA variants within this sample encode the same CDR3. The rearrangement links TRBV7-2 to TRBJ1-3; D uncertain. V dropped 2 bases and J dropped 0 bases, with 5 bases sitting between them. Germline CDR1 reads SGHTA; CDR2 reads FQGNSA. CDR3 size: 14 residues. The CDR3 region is CASSLRGSGNTIYF. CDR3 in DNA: TGTGCCAGCAGCTTACGGGGCTCTGGAAACACCATATATTTT.

CDR3 loop: CASSYNRNTGELFF. The CDR3 DNA reads as TGTGCCAGCAGTTATAATAGGAACACCGGGGAGCTGTTTTTT. The chain combines TRBV6-5 with TRBJ2-2; D is ambiguous. Germline-derived CDR1 and CDR2 are MNHEY and SVGAGI. This CDR3 region has 14 residues. Trimming left V 3 bases short and J 1 base short, with 6 bases between.